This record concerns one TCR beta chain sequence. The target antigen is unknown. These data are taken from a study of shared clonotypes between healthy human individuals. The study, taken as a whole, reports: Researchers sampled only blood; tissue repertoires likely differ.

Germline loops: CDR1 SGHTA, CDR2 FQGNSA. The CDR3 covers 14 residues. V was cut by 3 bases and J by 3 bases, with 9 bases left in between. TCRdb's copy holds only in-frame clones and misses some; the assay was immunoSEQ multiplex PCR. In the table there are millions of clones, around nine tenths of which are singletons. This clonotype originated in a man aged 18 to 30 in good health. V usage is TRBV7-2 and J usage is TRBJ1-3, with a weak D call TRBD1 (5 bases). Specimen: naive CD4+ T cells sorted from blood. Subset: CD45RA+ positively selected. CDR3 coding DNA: TGTGCCAGCAGCTTCACTGACAGTGGAAACACCATATATTTT. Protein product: CASSFTDSGNTIYF.